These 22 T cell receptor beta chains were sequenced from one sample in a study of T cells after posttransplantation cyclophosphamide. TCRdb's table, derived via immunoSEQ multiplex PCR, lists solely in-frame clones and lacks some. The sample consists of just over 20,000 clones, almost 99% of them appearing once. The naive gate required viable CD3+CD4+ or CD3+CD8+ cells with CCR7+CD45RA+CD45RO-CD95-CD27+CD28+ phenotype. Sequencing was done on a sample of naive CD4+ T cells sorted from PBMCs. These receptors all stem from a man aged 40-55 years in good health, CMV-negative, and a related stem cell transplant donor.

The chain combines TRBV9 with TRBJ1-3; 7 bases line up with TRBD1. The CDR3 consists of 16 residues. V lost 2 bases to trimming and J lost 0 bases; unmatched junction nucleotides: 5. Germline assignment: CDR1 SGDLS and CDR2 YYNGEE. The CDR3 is CASSVTGTVSGNTIYF. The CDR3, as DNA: TGTGCCAGCAGCGTTACCGGGACAGTCTCTGGAAACACCATATATTTT.

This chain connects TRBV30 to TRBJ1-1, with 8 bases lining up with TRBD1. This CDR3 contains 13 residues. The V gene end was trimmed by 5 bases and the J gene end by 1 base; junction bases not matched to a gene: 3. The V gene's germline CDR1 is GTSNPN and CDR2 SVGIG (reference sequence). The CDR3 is CAWDGTGNTEAFF. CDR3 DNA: TGTGCCTGGGACGGGACAGGGAACACTGAAGCTTTCTTT.

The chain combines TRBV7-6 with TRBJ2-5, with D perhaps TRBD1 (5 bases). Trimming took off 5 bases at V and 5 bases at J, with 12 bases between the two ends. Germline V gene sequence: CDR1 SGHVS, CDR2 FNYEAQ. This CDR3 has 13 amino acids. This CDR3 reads CASSRWKGETQYF. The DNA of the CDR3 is TGTGCCAGCAGCCGATGGAAGGGGGAGACCCAGTACTTC. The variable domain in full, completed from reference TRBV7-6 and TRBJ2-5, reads GAGVSQSPRYKVTKRGQDVALRCDPISGHVSLYWYRQALGQGPEFLTYFNYEAQQDKSGLPNDRFSAERPEGSISTLTIQRTEQRDSAMYRCASSRWKGETQYFGPGTRLLVL.

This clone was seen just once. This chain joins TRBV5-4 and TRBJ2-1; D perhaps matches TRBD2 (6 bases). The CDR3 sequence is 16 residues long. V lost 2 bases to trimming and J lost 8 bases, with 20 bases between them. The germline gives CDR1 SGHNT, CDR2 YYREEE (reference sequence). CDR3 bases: TGTGCCAGCAGCTTAGGGAGCGGGCGGGGCGTCGATGAGCAGTTCTTC. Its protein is CASSLGSGRGVDEQFF. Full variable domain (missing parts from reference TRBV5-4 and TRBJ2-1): ETGVTQSPTHLIKTRGQQVTLRCSSQSGHNTVSWYQQALGQGPQFIFQYYREEENGRGNFPPRFSGLQFPNYSSELNVNALELDDSALYLCASSLGSGRGVDEQFFGPGTRLTVL.

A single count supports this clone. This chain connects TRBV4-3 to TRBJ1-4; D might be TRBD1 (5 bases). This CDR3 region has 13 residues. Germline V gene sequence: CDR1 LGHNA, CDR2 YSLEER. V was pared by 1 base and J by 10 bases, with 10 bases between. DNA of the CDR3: TGCGCCAGCAGCCAAGTACCGGGGGGAAAACTGTTTTTT. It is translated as CASSQVPGGKLFF.

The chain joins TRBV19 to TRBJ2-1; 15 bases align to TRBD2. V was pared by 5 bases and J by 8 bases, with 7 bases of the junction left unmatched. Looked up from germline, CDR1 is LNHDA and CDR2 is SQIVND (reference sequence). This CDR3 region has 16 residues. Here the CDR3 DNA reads TGTGCCAGTAGTTCCCGGGGACTAGCGGGAGGAGATGAGCAGTTCTTC. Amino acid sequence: CASSSRGLAGGDEQFF.

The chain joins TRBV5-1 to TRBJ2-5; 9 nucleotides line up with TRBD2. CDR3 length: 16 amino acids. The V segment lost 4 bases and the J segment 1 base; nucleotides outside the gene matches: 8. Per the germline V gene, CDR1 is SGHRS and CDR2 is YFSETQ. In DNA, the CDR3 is TGCGCCAGCAGCCTGACTAGCGGAGATCTCCAAGAGACCCAGTACTTC. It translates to CASSLTSGDLQETQYF.

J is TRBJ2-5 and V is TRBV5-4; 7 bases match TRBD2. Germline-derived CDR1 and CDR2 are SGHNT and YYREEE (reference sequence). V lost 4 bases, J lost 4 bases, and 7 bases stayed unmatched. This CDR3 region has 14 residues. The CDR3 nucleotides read TGTGCCAGCAGCCCCCAACCTAGCGGAGAGACCCAGTACTTC. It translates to CASSPQPSGETQYF.

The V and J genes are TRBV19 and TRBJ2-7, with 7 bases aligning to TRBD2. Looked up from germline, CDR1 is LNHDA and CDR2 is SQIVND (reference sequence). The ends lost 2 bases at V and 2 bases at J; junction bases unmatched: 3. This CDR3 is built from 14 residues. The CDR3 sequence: CASSIPGRAYEQYF. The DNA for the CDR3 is TGTGCCAGTAGTATACCAGGGAGGGCCTACGAGCAGTACTTC.

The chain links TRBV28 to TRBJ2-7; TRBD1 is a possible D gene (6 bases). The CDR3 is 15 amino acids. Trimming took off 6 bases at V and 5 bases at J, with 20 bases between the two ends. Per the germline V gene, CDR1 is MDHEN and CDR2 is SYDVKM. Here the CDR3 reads CASRGLARGIDEQYF. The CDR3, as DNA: TGTGCCAGCAGGGGCCTCGCCAGGGGTATAGACGAGCAGTACTTC.

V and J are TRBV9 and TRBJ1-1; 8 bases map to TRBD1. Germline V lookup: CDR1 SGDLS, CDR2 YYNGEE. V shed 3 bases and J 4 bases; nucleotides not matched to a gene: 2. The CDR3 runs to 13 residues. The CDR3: CASSATGGTEAFF. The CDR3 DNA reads TGTGCCAGCAGCGCCACAGGGGGCACTGAAGCTTTCTTT.

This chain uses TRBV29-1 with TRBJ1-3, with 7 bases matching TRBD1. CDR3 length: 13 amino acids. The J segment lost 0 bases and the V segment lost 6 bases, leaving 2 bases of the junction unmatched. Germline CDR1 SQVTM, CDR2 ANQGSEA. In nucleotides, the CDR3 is TGCAGCGTGGCAGGGGGCTCTGGAAACACCATATATTTT. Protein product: CSVAGGSGNTIYF.

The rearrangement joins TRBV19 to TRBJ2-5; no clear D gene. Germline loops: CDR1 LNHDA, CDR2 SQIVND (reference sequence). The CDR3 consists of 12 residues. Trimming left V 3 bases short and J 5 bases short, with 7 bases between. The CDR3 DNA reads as TGTGCCAGTAGTATGCCCGGGGAGACCCAGTACTTC. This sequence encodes CASSMPGETQYF. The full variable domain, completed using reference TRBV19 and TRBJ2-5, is DGGITQSPKYLFRKEGQNVTLSCEQNLNHDAMYWYRQDPGQGLRLIYYSQIVNDFQKGDIAEGYSVSREKKESFPLTVTSAQKNPTAFYLCASSMPGETQYFGPGTRLLVL.

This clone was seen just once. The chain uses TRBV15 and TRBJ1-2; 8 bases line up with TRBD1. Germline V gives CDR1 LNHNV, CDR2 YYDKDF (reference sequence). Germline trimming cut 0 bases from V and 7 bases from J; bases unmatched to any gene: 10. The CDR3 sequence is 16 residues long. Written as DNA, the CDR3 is TGTGCCACCAGCAGAGATCTAGTGCAGGGGGCCGGTGGCTACACCTTC. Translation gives CATSRDLVQGAGGYTF.

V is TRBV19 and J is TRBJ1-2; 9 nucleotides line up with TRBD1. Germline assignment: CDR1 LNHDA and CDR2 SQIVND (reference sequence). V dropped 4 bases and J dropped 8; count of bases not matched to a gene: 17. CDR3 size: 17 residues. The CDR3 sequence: CASSTIPGQGRFGGYTF. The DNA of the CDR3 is TGTGCCAGTAGTACTATCCCGGGACAGGGTAGGTTCGGCGGCTACACCTTC. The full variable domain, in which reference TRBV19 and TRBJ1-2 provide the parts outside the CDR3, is DGGITQSPKYLFRKEGQNVTLSCEQNLNHDAMYWYRQDPGQGLRLIYYSQIVNDFQKGDIAEGYSVSREKKESFPLTVTSAQKNPTAFYLCASSTIPGQGRFGGYTFGSGTRLTVV.

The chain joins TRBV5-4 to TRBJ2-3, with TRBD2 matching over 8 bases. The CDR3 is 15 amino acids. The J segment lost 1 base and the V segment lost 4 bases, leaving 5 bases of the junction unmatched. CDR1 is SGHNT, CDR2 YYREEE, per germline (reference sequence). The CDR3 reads CASSPGGGGTDTQYF. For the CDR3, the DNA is TGTGCCAGCAGCCCGGGGGGGGGCGGCACAGATACGCAGTATTTT.

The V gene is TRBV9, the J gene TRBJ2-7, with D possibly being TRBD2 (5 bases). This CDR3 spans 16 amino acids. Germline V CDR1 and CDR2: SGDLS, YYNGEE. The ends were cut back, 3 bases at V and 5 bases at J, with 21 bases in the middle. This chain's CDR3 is CASSAELRAFEDEQYF. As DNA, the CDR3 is TGTGCCAGCAGCGCGGAATTGAGGGCTTTTGAAGACGAGCAGTACTTC.

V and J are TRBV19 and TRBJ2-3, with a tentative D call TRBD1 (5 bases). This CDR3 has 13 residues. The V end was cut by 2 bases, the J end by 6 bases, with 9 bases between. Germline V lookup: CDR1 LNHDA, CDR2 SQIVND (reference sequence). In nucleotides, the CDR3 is TGTGCCAGTAGTATACAGGGCGTGGATACGCAGTATTTT. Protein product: CASSIQGVDTQYF.

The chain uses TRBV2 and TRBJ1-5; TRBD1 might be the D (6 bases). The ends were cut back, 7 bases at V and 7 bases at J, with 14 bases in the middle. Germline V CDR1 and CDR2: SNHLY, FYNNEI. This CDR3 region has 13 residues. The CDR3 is CASNYRVGQPQHF. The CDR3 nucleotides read TGTGCCAGCAACTACAGGGTGGGGCAGCCCCAGCATTTT. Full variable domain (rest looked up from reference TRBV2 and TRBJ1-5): EPEVTQTPSHQVTQMGQEVILRCVPISNHLYFYWYRQILGQKVEFLVSFYNNEISEKSEIFDDQFSVERPDGSNFTLKIRSTKLEDSAMYFCASNYRVGQPQHFGDGTRLSIL.

DNA for the CDR3: TGTGCCAGCAGCCAACAGGTCTACGAGCAGTACTTC. Its protein product is CASSQQVYEQYF. The V gene is TRBV6-6, the J gene TRBJ2-7, with D possibly TRBD1 on 5 matching bases. CDR1 is MNHNY, CDR2 SVGAGI, per germline (reference sequence). The ends were cut back, 6 bases at V and 3 bases at J, with 9 bases in the middle. CDR3 length: 12 residues.

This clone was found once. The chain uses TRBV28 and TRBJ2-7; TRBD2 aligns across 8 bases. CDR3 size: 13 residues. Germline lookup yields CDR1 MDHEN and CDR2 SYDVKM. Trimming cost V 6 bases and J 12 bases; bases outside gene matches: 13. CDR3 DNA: TGTGCCAGCAGCCTCCTCGGGGCGGGAGGCGCGTACTTC. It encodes CASSLLGAGGAYF.

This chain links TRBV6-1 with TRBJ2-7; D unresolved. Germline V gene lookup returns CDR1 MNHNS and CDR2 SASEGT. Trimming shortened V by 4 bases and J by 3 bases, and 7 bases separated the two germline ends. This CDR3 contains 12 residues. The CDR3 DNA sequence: TGTGCCAGCAGTGGCGGTGGCTACGAGCAGTACTTC. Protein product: CASSGGGYEQYF.